Described below is a single T cell receptor (beta chain) sequence and its context. Its antigen remains unidentified. TCRbeta library construction was performed incorporating unique molecular identifiers. Each CDR3 protein gets one entry after TCRdb re-called the PCR reads with MiXCR. The sample lists 610,000 or so distinct CDR3 sequences, 25% to 30% occurring once. This record belongs to a study of T-cell reconstitution after alpha-beta-depleted transplantation in children. Study-wide results and limits: T-cell numbers and diversity, one year after transplant, stemmed largely from T cells that were newly produced. About two months after transplant, alpha-beta T cells reportedly came from several hundred expanded graft clones. It was surviving recipient T cells and thymic progenitors that gave some patients high TCRbeta diversity at day 60.

This CDR3 region has 13 residues. The V gene lost 4 bases and the J gene lost 0 bases, with 5 bases spanning the gap. Germline V gene data show CDR1 as SGHRS and CDR2 as YFSETQ. Sequencing was performed on PBMCs, taken before TCRalphabeta/CD19-depleted stem cell transplant. The chain combines TRBV5-1 with TRBJ2-1; D is unresolved. This clonotype was sampled from a boy younger than two with Wiskott-Aldrich syndrome, due to receive a stem cell transplant. CDR3 in amino acids: CASSTDSYNEQFF. As DNA, the CDR3 is TGCGCCAGCAGCACTGACTCCTACAATGAGCAGTTCTTC.